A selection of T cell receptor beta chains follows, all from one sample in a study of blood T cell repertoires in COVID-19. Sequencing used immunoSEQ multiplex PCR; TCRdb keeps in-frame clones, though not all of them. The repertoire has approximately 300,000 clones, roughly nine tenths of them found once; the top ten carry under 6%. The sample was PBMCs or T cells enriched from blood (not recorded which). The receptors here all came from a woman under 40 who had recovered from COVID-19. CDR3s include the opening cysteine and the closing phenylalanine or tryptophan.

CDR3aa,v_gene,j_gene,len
CASSEGTGGGQPQHF,TRBV10-2,TRBJ1-5,15
CASRPTGTGQGYTF,TRBV19,TRBJ1-2,14
CASSNHRGPRTSTDTQYF,TRBV19,TRBJ2-3,18
CASSRPGGSGATDTQYF,TRBV7-2,TRBJ2-3,17
CASSWRTSISYNEQFF,TRBV5-6,TRBJ2-1,16
CASWGTGGPMAFF,TRBV2,TRBJ1-1,13
CASSFGTGGTDTQYF,TRBV7-6,TRBJ2-3,15
CASSPVRPDTGELFF,TRBV7-9,TRBJ2-2,15
CASSHRQGDYGYTF,TRBV13,TRBJ1-2,14
CASSPGTGVHYGYTF,TRBV19,TRBJ1-2,15
CASSSSRTVNQPQHF,TRBV28,TRBJ1-5,15
CASSLHPGNTEAFF,TRBV5-4,TRBJ1-1,14
CASSTRTSAAYEQYF,TRBV13,TRBJ2-7,15
CASSPGQGNTGELFF,TRBV7-9,TRBJ2-2,15
CASRPDRAGGELFF,TRBV19,TRBJ2-2,14
CASSLWGGLYEQYF,TRBV28,TRBJ2-7,14
CASSQVNRNTEAFF,TRBV3-1/TRBV3-2,TRBJ1-1,14
CASSMRGAGDATNEKLFF,TRBV19,TRBJ1-4,18
CASSTTAYEQYF,TRBV2,TRBJ2-7,12
CASSVKTGGDGYTF,TRBV2,TRBJ1-2,14
CASSEEDSRYQPQHF,TRBV2,TRBJ1-5,15
CAWIRRGNNNSPLHF,TRBV30,TRBJ1-6,15
CASSPRQDTEAFF,TRBV6-5,TRBJ1-1,13
CASSWRGYNSPLHF,TRBV5-6,TRBJ1-6,14
CASSSPPRGRTNNYGYTF,TRBV6-2/TRBV6-3,TRBJ1-2,18
CASSPKLGQGANTGELFF,TRBV6-6,TRBJ2-2,18
CASSNRQYTYNEQFF,TRBV7-8,TRBJ2-1,15
CASSGWAGRGNIQYF,TRBV19,TRBJ2-4,15
CASSPELRSPLHF,TRBV5-4,TRBJ1-6,13
CASSEGTANYGYTF,TRBV2,TRBJ1-2,14
CASIGAGQGTQYF,TRBV2,TRBJ2-5,13
CASSINEASADTQYF,TRBV7-3,TRBJ2-3,15
CASSEVVRSYNSPLHF,TRBV6-1,TRBJ1-6,16
CASSRRRKWNTEAFF,TRBV11-2,TRBJ1-1,15
CASSLDNGQAEAFF,TRBV2,TRBJ1-1,14